The 7 T cell receptor beta chains below all came from one sample that was sequenced in a study of a mutant IDH1 vaccine in newly diagnosed glioma. These receptors have no known antigen. Specified time point: week 47, end of study. The content of each vaccine dose was 300 ug of mutant IDH1 20-mer peptide, and topical imiquimod accompanied it. Sequenced by immunoSEQ multiplex PCR; TCRdb stores in-frame clones only, minus some. The sample lists some 50,000 clones; around 84% were seen once. Here the sequenced sample was PBMCs, taken from a glioma patient whose treatment included an IDH1 peptide vaccine. The receptors stem from a woman in her twenties or thirties with glioma. Some clones in this sample may be carry-over from other donors' samples.

The chain links TRBV30 to TRBJ1-4, with D possibly TRBD1 on 5 matching bases. The V end was cut by 3 bases, the J end by 12 bases, with 17 bases between. The CDR3 length is 13 residues. Germline values: CDR1 GTSNPN, CDR2 SVGIG (reference sequence). The CDR3 coding sequence is TGTGCCTGGAGCGGGCGATGGGGGGGAGAACTGTTTTTT. This sequence encodes CAWSGRWGGELFF.

The chain couples TRBV9 to TRBJ2-7, with TRBD2 as a possible D gene (6 bases). This CDR3 is 15 amino acids long. Germline values: CDR1 SGDLS, CDR2 YYNGEE. Trimming took off 0 bases at V and 2 bases at J, with 12 bases between the two ends. In DNA form, the CDR3 reads TGTGCCAGCAGCGTAGTACCGGGAGAGGCCTACGAGCAGTACTTC. Encoded protein: CASSVVPGEAYEQYF.

This sequence joins TRBV20-1 and TRBJ1-2; 11 nucleotides line up with TRBD1. The J segment lost 13 bases and the V segment lost 5 bases, leaving 6 bases of the junction unmatched. Germline CDR1 and CDR2: DFQATT and SNEGSKA (reference sequence). CDR3 size: 11 residues. CDR3 nucleotides: TGCAGTGCTTACCGGGACAGGGGGAGCACCTTC. Protein: CSAYRDRGSTF.

The V call is TRBV7-9, the J call TRBJ2-1; 7 bases match TRBD2. CDR1 is SEHNR and CDR2 is FQNEAQ in the germline V gene (reference sequence). Germline trimming cut 0 bases from V and 9 bases from J; bases unmatched to any gene: 8. The CDR3 has 15 residues. CDR3 loop: CASSLAGGSWVEQFF. The DNA of the CDR3 is TGTGCCAGCAGCTTAGCAGGCGGGAGCTGGGTTGAGCAGTTCTTC.

This clone has only a few counts. The chain is built from TRBV30 and TRBJ1-1; maybe TRBD1 (5 bases). This CDR3 spans 13 amino acids. Germline V gene sequence: CDR1 GTSNPN, CDR2 SVGIG (reference sequence). Between the trimmed V and J ends, which lost 4 bases and 0 bases, there was a span of 9 bases. In DNA form, the CDR3 reads TGTGCCTGGACGGGGGACTTGAACACTGAAGCTTTCTTT. Protein sequence: CAWTGDLNTEAFF.

J is TRBJ1-1 and V is TRBV6-6, with a weak D call TRBD1 (6 bases). CDR1 and CDR2 (germline): MNHNY, SVGAGI (reference sequence). This CDR3 is built from 15 residues. Trimming left V 8 bases short and J 0 bases short, with 16 bases between. The CDR3 bases are TGTGCCAGCTCTCAACTAGGGGGGATGAACACTGAAGCTTTCTTT. It codes for CASSQLGGMNTEAFF.

This chain links TRBV5-1 with TRBJ1-1; no clear D. Germline loops: CDR1 SGHRS, CDR2 YFSETQ. V shed 5 bases and J shed 0 bases, with 17 bases lying between them. The CDR3 is made up of 16 amino acids. The CDR3 bases are TGCGCCAGCAGTCCTCATACCCCAGGCCTGAACACTGAAGCTTTCTTT. Translating it yields CASSPHTPGLNTEAFF. Full variable domain (remainder filled in from reference TRBV5-1 and TRBJ1-1): KAGVTQTPRYLIKTRGQQVTLSCSPISGHRSVSWYQQTPGQGLQFLFEYFSETQRNKGNFPGRFSGRQFSNSRSEMNVSTLELGDSALYLCASSPHTPGLNTEAFFGQGTRLTVV.